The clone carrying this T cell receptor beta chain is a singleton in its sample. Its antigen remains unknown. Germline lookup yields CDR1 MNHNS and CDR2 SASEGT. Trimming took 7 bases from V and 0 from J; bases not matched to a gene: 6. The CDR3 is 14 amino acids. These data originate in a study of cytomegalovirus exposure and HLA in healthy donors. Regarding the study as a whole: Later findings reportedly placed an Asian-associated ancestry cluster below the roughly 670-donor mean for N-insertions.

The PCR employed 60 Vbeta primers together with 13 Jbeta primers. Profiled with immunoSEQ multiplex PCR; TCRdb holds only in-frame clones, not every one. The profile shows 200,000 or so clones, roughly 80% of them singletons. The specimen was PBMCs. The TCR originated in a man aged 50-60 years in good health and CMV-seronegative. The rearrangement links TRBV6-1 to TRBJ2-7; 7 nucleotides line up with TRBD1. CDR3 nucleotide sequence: TGTGCCAGCACTGGACAGGCGACCTCCTACGAGCAGTACTTC. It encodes CASTGQATSYEQYF.